The present TCR beta chain was sequenced within a study of Tregs in tolerant kidney transplant recipients. Findings and limits, study-wide: Expanding Tregs on activated donor B cells appeared to best identify donor-specific TCRbeta clones.

Unstimulated regulatory T cells (CD4+CD25+CD127-), CD4+CD25- non-regulatory cells, CD4 and CD8 cells were FACS-sorted from thawed PBMCs. Data came from immunoSEQ multiplex PCR; TCRdb stores just in-frame clones and leaves some out. The sample comprises 75,000 to 100,000 clones, around 90% of which are singletons, and 4.5% to 5% rests with the top ten. With regard to this clone: Its matching antigen is unknown.

Germline V lookup: CDR1 MGHRA, CDR2 YSYEKL. Trimming cost V 11 bases and J 0 bases, with 18 bases left between them. This CDR3 spans 15 amino acids. Specimen: CD8+ T cells from blood. The receptor's source is a human donor in good health. V usage is TRBV4-1 and J usage is TRBJ2-3; possibly TRBD1 for D (6 bases). The CDR3 DNA follows: TGCGCCCCAAACCACAGGGATCGGAGCACAGATACGCAGTATTTT. It codes for CAPNHRDRSTDTQYF.